A selection of T cell receptor beta chains follows, all from one sample in a study of blood T cells in healthy people across ages. One entry per CDR3 protein, called by TCRdb with MiXCR from the 5' RACE reads. The table records over 600,000 distinct CDR3 sequences, around 41% of them present only once. Specimen: blood. The receptor source for this set is a man older than 75 in good health. Each CDR3 is given with its conserved first and last residue. A D gene is named only where the DNA matches it firmly. Rows may omit the clone size; those that give it use once, few, many or a size class.

cdr3_length	clone_size	d_call	j_call	v_call	cdr3_nt	cdr3_aa
13	few	-	TRBJ2-5	TRBV12-3/TRBV12-4	TGTGCCAGCAGTGGGCAGGAGGCAGAGACCCAGTACTTC	CASSGQEAETQYF
15	once	-	TRBJ1-4	TRBV21-1	TGTGCCAGCAGCGCCCTACAGGGGTTACGGGAAAAACTGTTTTTT	CASSALQGLREKLFF
16	few	-	TRBJ2-5	TRBV20-1	TGCAGTGCTAGAGAAGACGGACGGAGCTACAATGATGAGCAGTACTTC	CSAREDGRSYNDEQYF
12	-	-	TRBJ1-2	TRBV20-1	TGCAGTGCTGGGACTACTAACTATGGCCACACCTTC	CSAGTTNYGHTF
16	-	-	TRBJ2-6	TRBV2	TGTGCCAGCAGTCTCCCGGGCGGGACCGGGGCCAACGTCCTGACTTTC	CASSLPGGTGANVLTF
17	few	-	TRBJ2-2	TRBV4-3	TGCGCCAGCAGCCAAGAATACGTAGTTCAGAACACCGGGGAGCTGTTTTTT	CASSQEYVVQNTGELFF
15	-	-	TRBJ2-3	TRBV28	TGTGCCAGCAGTTTTCTCAGGACTAGCACAGATACGCAGTATTTT	CASSFLRTSTDTQYF
15	-	TRBD1	TRBJ2-3	TRBV15	TGTGCCACCAGCAAAGGGACAGGGGGCTTGGATACGCAGTATTTT	CATSKGTGGLDTQYF
16	-	-	TRBJ1-5	TRBV7-9	TGTACCAGCAGCTTAGCCTCACAGGCCCCTAATCAGCCCCAGCATTTT	CTSSLASQAPNQPQHF
13	few	-	TRBJ2-7	TRBV7-2	TGTGCCAGCAGCTCCGGGGGCCTCCTCGAGCAGTACTTC	CASSSGGLLEQYF
14	many	-	TRBJ2-5	TRBV7-3	TGTGCCAGCAGCCTGAATGGAGGGAGCGAGACCCAGTACTTC	CASSLNGGSETQYF
14	-	-	TRBJ2-5	TRBV11-2	TGTGCCAGCGTACTTGGGCTAGCCGAGGAGACCCAGTACTTC	CASVLGLAEETQYF
17	-	TRBD2	TRBJ2-5	TRBV11-2	TGTGCCAGCAGCTTAGATGGTAGCGGGGGGTTTCGGGAGACCCAGTACTTC	CASSLDGSGGFRETQYF
15	many	-	TRBJ2-1	TRBV5-5	TGTGCCAGCAGCTTGGATGTATTTTCCTACAATGAGCAGTTCTTC	CASSLDVFSYNEQFF
14	-	-	TRBJ2-7	TRBV9	TGTGCCAGCAGCGTAACCGGAAACCCCTACGAGCAGTACTTC	CASSVTGNPYEQYF
15	-	-	TRBJ1-1	TRBV7-2	TGTGCCAGCAGCTCGGGGCATTTAGGTGGCGCTGAAGCTTTCTTT	CASSSGHLGGAEAFF
20	-	-	TRBJ2-2	TRBV4-3	TGCGCCAGCAGCCAATATCGCCCCACGGGCGATGCCGCGAACACCGGGGAGCTGTTTTTT	CASSQYRPTGDAANTGELFF
15	once	-	TRBJ2-3	TRBV5-1	TGCGCCAGCGCGTCCAGGACTGATTCCACAGATACGCAGTATTTT	CASASRTDSTDTQYF
11	few	-	TRBJ1-2	TRBV29-1	TGCAGCGTTGAGATTAACTATGGCTACACCTTC	CSVEINYGYTF
16	-	-	TRBJ2-3	TRBV4-3	TGCGCCAGCAGCCAAGGGGCGACCCCGAGCACAGATACGCAGTATTTT	CASSQGATPSTDTQYF
13	-	TRBD1	TRBJ1-1	TRBV28	TGTGCCAGCGGGGACAGGGGGCGCGACCAAGCTTTCTTT	CASGDRGRDQAFF
14	-	-	TRBJ1-6	TRBV6-2/TRBV6-3	TGTGCCAGCAGTTTAGACAACTATAATTCACCCCTCCACTTT	CASSLDNYNSPLHF
14	-	-	TRBJ2-1	TRBV20-1	TGCAGTGTAGGGGGGGGGACAGCCCAAGAGACCCAGTTCTTC	CSVGGGTAQETQFF
12	-	-	TRBJ2-7	TRBV20-1	TGCAGTGCTGGACTGAAGTCCTACGAGCAGTACTTC	CSAGLKSYEQYF
15	few	-	TRBJ1-2	TRBV3-1	TGTGCCAGCAGCCAAGAAGGAGGCCTGACGTCTGGCTACACCTTC	CASSQEGGLTSGYTF
17	-	TRBD1	TRBJ1-5	TRBV20-1	TGCAGTGCTAGAGTGACGGACAGGGTCGATGCGGGCCAGCCCCAGCATTTT	CSARVTDRVDAGQPQHF
13	few	-	TRBJ2-1	TRBV29-1	TGCAGCGTTGACCAGCCGGGTGGCAATGAGCAGTTCTTC	CSVDQPGGNEQFF
13	-	-	TRBJ1-2	TRBV3-1	TGTGCCAGCAGCGCACAGAGCTACTATGGCTACACCTTC	CASSAQSYYGYTF
14	-	TRBD1	TRBJ2-5	TRBV6-1	TGTGCCAGCAGTCAGGGACAGGGGGCCAAGACCCAGTACTTC	CASSQGQGAKTQYF
14	-	TRBD1	TRBJ2-7	TRBV3-1	TGTGCCAGCAGAAAAGGGGGCGGAACCTACGAGCAGTACTTC	CASRKGGGTYEQYF
15	-	-	TRBJ1-6	TRBV7-6	TGTGCCAGCAGCCCCAACAGGGCCACCAATTCACCCCTCCACTTT	CASSPNRATNSPLHF
13	many	-	TRBJ1-6	TRBV5-8	TGTGCCAGCAGCGTCGACAGGAGCTCACCCCTCCACTTT	CASSVDRSSPLHF
15	-	-	TRBJ2-7	TRBV6-2/TRBV6-3	TGTGCCAGCAGACATGGGACACGGCTTGGCTACGAGCAGTACTTC	CASRHGTRLGYEQYF
18	-	-	TRBJ2-3	TRBV7-2	TGTGCCAGCAGCTTAGGACGGGTGGGGGGGGCCTTCACAGATACGCAGTATTTT	CASSLGRVGGAFTDTQYF
13	-	-	TRBJ2-7	TRBV28	TGTGCCAGCCAGTGGGCGCCAACCTACGAGCAGTACTTC	CASQWAPTYEQYF
14	few	TRBD2	TRBJ2-1	TRBV9	TGTGCCAGCAGCCCAGCGGGGGACTACAATGAGCAGTTCTTC	CASSPAGDYNEQFF
15	-	TRBD2	TRBJ2-7	TRBV28	TGTGCCAGCAGTTTCGCGGGAGGGCCCAACAATGAGCAGTACTTC	CASSFAGGPNNEQYF
15	-	TRBD1	TRBJ1-2	TRBV7-2	TGTGCCAGCAGCGCCCCATCAGGGGGCTACTATGGCTACACCTTC	CASSAPSGGYYGYTF
13	few	-	TRBJ2-5	TRBV6-6	TGTGCCAGCAGTTACCGGGGGGCGGAGACCCAGTACTTC	CASSYRGAETQYF
15	few	-	TRBJ2-3	TRBV20-1	TGCAGTGCTCCGGTCGGGGGTTCTAGCACAGATACGCAGTATTTT	CSAPVGGSSTDTQYF
12	-	-	TRBJ2-7	TRBV29-1	TGCAGCGTCCGTATAGGAGGGAATGAGCAGTACTTC	CSVRIGGNEQYF
13	few	TRBD2	TRBJ2-7	TRBV28	TGTGCCAGTACTAGCGGGAGCCTCTACGCGCAGTACTTC	CASTSGSLYAQYF
15	-	-	TRBJ2-3	TRBV6-6	TGTGCCAGCAGTTACTACGGGGGGCGAGGAGATACGCAGTATTTT	CASSYYGGRGDTQYF
12	few	-	TRBJ1-2	TRBV6-1	TGTGCCAGCAGTGACGGGGACTATGGCTACACCTTC	CASSDGDYGYTF
14	-	-	TRBJ1-1	TRBV11-2	TGTGCCAGCAGCTTTAGTACAGGGAACACTGAAGCTTTCTTT	CASSFSTGNTEAFF
16	once	TRBD2	TRBJ2-1	TRBV5-1	TGCGCCAGCAGCCCTCCGTTAAGCGGGAGGGCCAGTGGGCAGTTCTTC	CASSPPLSGRASGQFF
18	-	-	TRBJ2-5	TRBV20-1	TGCAGTGCTCAAGACGCGGACAGTGGTTTAATAGTGGGAGAGACCCAGTACTTC	CSAQDADSGLIVGETQYF
12	once	TRBD2	TRBJ2-1	TRBV20-1	TGCAGTGCTAGAGTAGCGGGAGAGACCCAGTTCTTC	CSARVAGETQFF
17	few	-	TRBJ1-1	TRBV6-2/TRBV6-3	TGTGCCAGCAGTTACAGGTTAGGGGTATCACAGAACACTGAAGCTTTCTTT	CASSYRLGVSQNTEAFF
17	-	-	TRBJ2-5	TRBV6-6	TGTGCCGGCAAGCCGCCGGACATAAGGACTTTCCAAGAGACCCAGTACTTC	CAGKPPDIRTFQETQYF
15	-	TRBD1	TRBJ1-1	TRBV3-1	TGTGCCAGCAGCCCTCGACAGGGGGTTTCGTCTGAAGCTTTCTTT	CASSPRQGVSSEAFF
16	-	-	TRBJ1-2	TRBV28	TGTGCCAGCACCATCCTTGGGCCCAGTTCGGGTTATGGCTACACCTTC	CASTILGPSSGYGYTF